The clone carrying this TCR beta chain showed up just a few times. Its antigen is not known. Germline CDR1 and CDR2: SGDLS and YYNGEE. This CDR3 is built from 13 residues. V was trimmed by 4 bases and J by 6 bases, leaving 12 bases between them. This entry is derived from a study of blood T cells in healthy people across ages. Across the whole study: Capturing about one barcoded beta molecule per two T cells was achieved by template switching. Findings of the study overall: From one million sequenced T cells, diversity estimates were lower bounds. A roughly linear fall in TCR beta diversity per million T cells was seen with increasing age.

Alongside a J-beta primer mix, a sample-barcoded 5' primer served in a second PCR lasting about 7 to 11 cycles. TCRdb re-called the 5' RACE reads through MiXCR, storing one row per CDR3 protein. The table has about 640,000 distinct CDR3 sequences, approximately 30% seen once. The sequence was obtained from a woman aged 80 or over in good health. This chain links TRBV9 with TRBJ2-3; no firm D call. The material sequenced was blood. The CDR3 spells CASSLGFVDTQYF. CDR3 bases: TGTGCCAGCAGCCTGGGGTTTGTGGATACGCAGTATTTT.